This paragraph covers one TCR beta chain sequence. This sample is drawn from a study of blood T cell repertoires in COVID-19. V gave up 3 bases and J gave up 2 bases, with 8 bases separating them. Germline CDR1 and CDR2: SGHNT and YYREEE (reference sequence). The CDR3 sequence is 13 residues long. Original processing notes: Estimates of nucleated cell counts were drawn from the amplification of reference gene primers. The repertoire was sequenced with immunoSEQ multiplex PCR; TCRdb's copy has only in-frame clones and lacks some. V and J calls plus clone size are reproduced from that table; the DNA served to infer D and trimming. Here the sample spans approximately 340,000 clones, 65% to 85% being singletons.

The chain carries TRBV5-4 and TRBJ1-2, with D unresolved. Sequenced sample: peripheral blood. The TCR originated in a man aged 25 to 45 with active or convalescent COVID-19. CDR3 protein: CASSSDGNYGYTF. Here the CDR3 DNA reads TGTGCCAGCAGCTCTGACGGGAACTATGGCTACACCTTC. Full variable domain (outside the CDR3, taken from reference TRBV5-4 and TRBJ1-2): ETGVTQSPTHLIKTRGQQVTLRCSSQSGHNTVSWYQQALGQGPQFIFQYYREEENGRGNFPPRFSGLQFPNYSSELNVNALELDDSALYLCASSSDGNYGYTFGSGTRLTVV.